This TCR beta chain comes out of a study of blood T cell repertoires in COVID-19. TCRdb keeps only in-frame clones here, not all; method: immunoSEQ multiplex PCR. The top ten clones hold roughly 1.5% of a sample with about 210,000 clones, about 91% of them seen once. CDR3 length: 16 residues. The germline CDR1 and CDR2 sequences are LNHDA and SQIVND (reference sequence). V dropped 4 bases and J dropped 6; count of bases not matched to a gene: 8. This TCR came from a young man with active or convalescent COVID-19. The V and J genes are TRBV19 and TRBJ2-4, with 11 positions matching TRBD1. The sample was peripheral blood. The CDR3 reads CASSTAPGTGGNIQYF. CDR3 nucleotides: TGTGCCAGTAGTACTGCCCCCGGGACAGGGGGAAACATTCAGTACTTC.